This T cell receptor (beta chain) was recovered during a study of T-cell memory formation after mild COVID-19 (dated by TCRdb to the early 2020s). Turning to the overall study: TCR sequence clusters from the two donors were largely donor specific. T-cell clones expanding and contracting after mild COVID-19 in a couple of donors were tracked by longitudinal TCRalpha and TCRbeta repertoire sequencing. Two young, previously healthy adult volunteers, one female and one male, were included in the cohort.

These reads were obtained on an Illumina NovaSeq 6000. cDNA libraries for TCRalpha and TCRbeta were prepared by 5'RACE using constant-segment primers, with sample barcodes and unique molecular identifiers added. Trizol reagent was used to extract RNA from every sample. Amplification of the libraries took two PCR steps, and the second step added a second sample barcode plus Illumina TruSeq adapters. Libraries were sequenced on an Illumina NovaSeq with 2 x 150 bp paired-end reads. As for the original processing: With migec v1.2.7, reads were demultiplexed and then collapsed into UMI-guided consensus sequences. With mixcr v2.1.11, UMI consensuses were aligned to TRA and TRB V and J templates and assembled into clonotypes. Expanded or contracted clonotypes were those called significant by both edgeR and NoisET, with noise models trained on biological replicates. For edgeR calls, the cutoffs were a false discovery rate-adjusted p below 0.01 and a log2 fold-change threshold of 1. As an exploratory analysis of dynamics, max-normalized trajectories of the 1000 most abundant clonotypes were examined with PCA combined with hierarchical clustering. Each responding clone was given a CD4 or CD8 phenotype based on the CD4+ and CD8+ repertoires, which had been sequenced separately. In-frame beta chains were kept once TCRdb had trimmed the public reads at Q25 with fastp and called clones with MiXCR. Here each entry gathers all rows of one CDR3 protein and keeps the most common genes and DNA. The V and J calls come from TCRdb's annotation, not from the publication. This sample is represented by 250,000 or so distinct CDR3 sequences; 8% to 9.5% of them were singletons. The ten largest clones add up to roughly a fifth of the sample.

This clonotype was picked up a small number of times. Its antigen specificity is not known. There are no base qualities to consult, and no much larger clone falls within one base. PBMCs were isolated by Ficoll-Paque density gradient centrifugation. Broad study findings and their caveats: Whether the second-wave clones peaking on day 37 were SARS-CoV-2 specific was not confirmed. Clones that contracted from day 15 to 85 showed balanced CD4/CD8 phenotypes, whereas a second wave of clones that expanded from day 15 to 37 leaned towards CD4+. The study included only a couple of mild cases, and larger cohorts that include severe cases with pre-infection samples were judged to be necessary. The detection of some responding clones in pre-infection memory suggests that pre-existing cross-reactive memory T cells joined the SARS-CoV-2 response. Contracting CD4+ clones appeared mostly in the CM and EM memory subsets, whereas CD8+ clones were enriched in EMRA.

Trimming accounts for 3 bases at V and 9 bases at J, while the number of junction bases matched to no gene is 6. Including cysteine and phenylalanine, the CDR3 has 15 amino acids. The retained sequence is limited to the CDR3, 45 bases, with the frame set at the first base. Per the germline V gene, SGHTA is the CDR1 and FQGNSA is the CDR2. The chain was built from TRBV7-2 and TRBJ2-2; TRBD1 matches 11 bases in the middle. Input material: PBMCs or a T cell subset sorted from them (not recorded which). The TCR originated in a man aged 18 to 30 who had mild COVID-19 (a few samples of this study predate the infection). The sample titles of this study are shuffled in the database, so cell type and time point are left out; the donor was told from shared clones. The nucleotide sequence is given as TGTGCCAGCAGCTTTGGCGGACAGGGGGCTCGGGAGCTGTTTTTT. It translates to CASSFGGQGARELFF.